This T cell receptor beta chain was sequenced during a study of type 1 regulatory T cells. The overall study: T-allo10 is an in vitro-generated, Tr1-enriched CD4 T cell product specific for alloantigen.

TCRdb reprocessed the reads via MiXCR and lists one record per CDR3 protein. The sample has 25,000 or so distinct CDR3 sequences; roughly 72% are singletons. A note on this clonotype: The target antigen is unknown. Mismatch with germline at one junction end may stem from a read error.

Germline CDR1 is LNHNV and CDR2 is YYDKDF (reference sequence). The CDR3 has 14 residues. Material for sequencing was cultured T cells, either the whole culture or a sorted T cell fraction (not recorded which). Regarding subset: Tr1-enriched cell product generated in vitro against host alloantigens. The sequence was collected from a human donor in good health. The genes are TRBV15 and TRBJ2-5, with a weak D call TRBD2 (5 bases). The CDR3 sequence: CTTSRDASSETQYF. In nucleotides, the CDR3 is TGTACCACCAGCAGAGATGCTAGCAGTGAGACCCAGTACTTC.